The 3 T cell receptor beta chains reported below all come from one sample, sequenced in a study of shared clonotypes between healthy human individuals. The table came from immunoSEQ multiplex PCR; TCRdb's copy has only in-frame clones and leaves some out. The data show more than 2 million clones, under 97% seen once. The specimen sequenced was naive CD4+ T cells sorted from blood. The subset here: CD45RA+ positively selected. The origin of the receptors is a man between 18 and 35 years old in good health.

This clone was observed once. This rearrangement joins TRBV11-2 to TRBJ2-7; D tentatively reads TRBD1 or TRBD2 (5 bases each). The CDR3 loop spans 15 amino acids. CDR1 is SGHAT, CDR2 FQNNGV, per germline. Trimming cost V 6 bases and J 0 bases, with 15 bases left between them. The CDR3 DNA reads TGTGCCAGCAGGATGACCAGGGACCACTCCTACGAGCAGTACTTC. It yields the protein CASRMTRDHSYEQYF.

Turning to this clone: Other DNA sequences in this specimen translate into the identical CDR3. This chain links TRBV5-1 with TRBJ2-7, with D perhaps TRBD1 (5 bases). V was cut by 0 bases and J by 5 bases, with 12 bases left in between. The V gene's germline CDR1 is SGHRS and CDR2 YFSETQ. This CDR3 has 14 amino acids. The CDR3 DNA is TGCGCCAGCAGCTTGGGGCAGGGTACGGACGAGCAGTACTTC. This codes for CASSLGQGTDEQYF. Using reference TRBV5-1 and TRBJ2-7 for the parts outside the CDR3, the full variable domain is KAGVTQTPRYLIKTRGQQVTLSCSPISGHRSVSWYQQTPGQGLQFLFEYFSETQRNKGNFPGRFSGRQFSNSRSEMNVSTLELGDSALYLCASSLGQGTDEQYFGPGTRLTVT.

To note about this clone: The same CDR3 arises from other DNA sequences in this sample as well. This chain connects TRBV7-6 to TRBJ2-5; 9 bases match TRBD2. Germline trimming cut 1 base from V and 5 bases from J; bases unmatched to any gene: 8. The CDR3 is 16 amino acids. Per the germline V gene, CDR1 is SGHVS and CDR2 is FNYEAQ. The CDR3 region is CASSLGGLASQETQYF. The CDR3 DNA sequence: TGTGCCAGCAGCTTAGGGGGACTAGCATCGCAGGAGACCCAGTACTTC.